This TCR beta chain was retrieved from a study of Graves' ophthalmopathy and Graves' hyperthyroidism. Amplification from RNA transcripts yielded the TCR beta CDR3 regions. After a first-round RT-PCR with HTBI primers, a second-round multiplex PCR was run. MiXCR, applied by TCRdb to the multiplex PCR reads, yields one record per CDR3 protein. The sample carries about 370,000 distinct CDR3 sequences, 15% to 20% recorded once. Findings and caveats of the study: Thyroid clonotypes that were expanded above 0.001 frequency mostly also appeared in blood. This model predicted ophthalmopathy progression (sensitivity about 67%, specificity about 72%). With about 87% sensitivity and over 65% specificity, a 13-signature model separated ophthalmopathy from stable hyperthyroidism.

This clonotype was found many times. Its antigen is unidentified. Trimming removed 1 base at V and 7 bases at J, with 11 bases between. The germline V gene has CDR1 MDHEN and CDR2 SYDVKM. CDR3 length: 14 amino acids. This sequence was found in a woman younger than 35 with Graves' ophthalmopathy. Sequenced input: peripheral blood. The V call is TRBV28, the J call TRBJ1-5; tentatively, D is TRBD1 (6 bases). CDR3 in DNA: TGTGCCAGCAGTTTATACGGAGGGGGACAGCCCCAGCATTTT. Amino acids: CASSLYGGGQPQHF.